This entry lists 16 T cell receptor beta chains sequenced from one sample in a study of shared clonotypes between healthy human individuals. Measured with immunoSEQ multiplex PCR; TCRdb has only the in-frame clones, and not every one. This sample has about 2,100,000 clones, with around 93% found just once. Naive CD8 isolation took CD45RO-negative cells positively selected for CCR7 and excluded terminally differentiated effector memory CD45RA+ cells. Sequencing was done on a sample of naive CD8+ T cells from PBMCs. These TCRs come from a man aged 18 to 29 in good health. Some clones in this sample may be carry-over from other donors' samples.

This clone was seen only once. This chain connects TRBV7-9 to TRBJ2-6; 7 bases map to TRBD1. CDR1 SEHNR and CDR2 FQNEAQ come from the germline V gene (reference sequence). This CDR3 is built from 18 residues. The V segment lost 3 bases and the J segment 0 bases; nucleotides outside the gene matches: 8. The CDR3 loop reads CASSLGTAYISGANVLTF. Here the CDR3 DNA reads TGTGCCAGCAGCTTGGGGACAGCCTATATCTCTGGGGCCAACGTCCTGACTTTC.

The genes are TRBV30 and TRBJ1-6, with a weak D call TRBD1 (5 bases). The CDR3 is made up of 16 amino acids. Trimming took off 0 bases at V and 6 bases at J, with 15 bases between the two ends. Germline V gene data show CDR1 as GTSNPN and CDR2 as SVGIG (reference sequence). The DNA of the CDR3 is TGTGCCTGGAGTGTACAATCGGGACTGTTTAATTCACCCCTCCACTTT. It is translated as CAWSVQSGLFNSPLHF. Complete variable domain (other parts from reference TRBV30 and TRBJ1-6): SQTIHQWPATLVQPVGSPLSLECTVEGTSNPNLYWYRQAAGRGLQLLFYSVGIGQISSEVPQNLSASRPQDRQFILSSKKLLLSDSGFYLCAWSVQSGLFNSPLHFGNGTRLTVT.

The rearrangement uses TRBV28 and TRBJ2-7; 10 bases match TRBD2. Germline V gene sequence: CDR1 MDHEN, CDR2 SYDVKM. The CDR3 runs 17 residues. V lost 5 bases to trimming and J lost 3 bases; unmatched junction nucleotides: 13. CDR3 DNA sequence: TGTGCCAGCAGTCCATCGCCGGGACTAGCGACCGTCTACGAGCAGTACTTC. Translating gives CASSPSPGLATVYEQYF.

J is TRBJ2-7 and V is TRBV7-9; 9 nucleotides match TRBD2. CDR1 SEHNR and CDR2 FQNEAQ come from the germline V gene (reference sequence). The CDR3 is 16 amino acids. Unmatched junction bases numbered 8, after V lost 5 bases and J lost 0 bases. The chain's CDR3 is CASSPRLAGSSYEQYF. CDR3 coding DNA: TGTGCCAGCAGCCCCAGGCTAGCGGGAAGCTCCTACGAGCAGTACTTC.

The chain joins TRBV25-1 to TRBJ1-2; 10 bases align to TRBD1. In germline, CDR1 is MGHDK, CDR2 SYGVNS. Unmatched junction bases numbered 8, after V lost 6 bases and J lost 1 base. The CDR3 contains 16 residues. CDR3 bases: TGTGCCAGCAGCCCAAGGGGACAGGGGCTTAACTATGGCTACACCTTC. The encoded protein is CASSPRGQGLNYGYTF.

The genes are TRBV27 and TRBJ2-1, with D unclear. Germline V gene data show CDR1 as MNHEY and CDR2 as SMNVEV (reference sequence). Trimming removed 8 bases at V and 7 bases at J, with 12 bases between. This CDR3 has 12 amino acids. The CDR3 DNA reads as TGTGCCAGCCACACTAAACGAAATGAGCAGTTCTTC. Translating gives CASHTKRNEQFF.

Only a few counts were recorded for this clone. The V call is TRBV11-2, the J call TRBJ1-1; D is unclear. The CDR3 loop spans 15 amino acids. V was cut by 1 base and J by 0 bases, with 9 bases left in between. Per germline, CDR1 SGHAT and CDR2 FQNNGV. CDR3 in amino acids: CASSLVSGVNTEAFF. The CDR3 DNA follows: TGTGCCAGCAGCTTAGTTAGTGGCGTGAACACTGAAGCTTTCTTT.

About this clone: Other DNA sequences in this specimen translate into the identical CDR3. This chain uses TRBV28 with TRBJ2-7, with 8 bases fitting TRBD1. Germline CDR1 reads MDHEN; CDR2 reads SYDVKM. This CDR3 is built from 14 residues. With V trimmed by 5 bases and J by 2 bases, 5 bases remained unmatched. Here the CDR3 reads CASSPGQGAYEQYF. The CDR3 coding sequence is TGTGCCAGCAGTCCTGGACAGGGCGCCTACGAGCAGTACTTC.

The rearrangement links TRBV7-9 to TRBJ2-7; no firm D call. The CDR3 consists of 11 residues. Trimming took 8 bases from V and 5 from J, leaving 10 bases between them. Germline CDR1 is SEHNR and CDR2 is FQNEAQ (reference sequence). The DNA of the CDR3 is TGTGCCAGCGTAGTGACGGACGAGCAGTACTTC. Amino acids: CASVVTDEQYF.

The chain couples TRBV7-2 to TRBJ2-2, with 9 bases matching TRBD1. There are 14 residues in the CDR3. CDR1 is SGHTA and CDR2 is FQGNSA in the germline V gene. V shed 5 bases and J 8 bases; nucleotides not matched to a gene: 6. The CDR3 DNA reads as TGTGCCAGCAGCATTCGGGACAGGGTGGGGGAGCTGTTTTTT. Residues: CASSIRDRVGELFF.

On this clone itself: Because the CDR3's place on the DNA is in doubt, the DNA is left out and the CDR3 is given as listed by TCRdb. The chain combines TRBV11-3 with TRBJ2-1; TRBD2, as called in the table, went unchecked against the DNA. The CDR3 comprises 18 residues, both ends counted. Per the germline V gene, CDR1 is SGHNT and CDR2 is YENEEA. CDR3 in amino acids: CASSPNSRREDFGNEQFF.

The chain carries TRBV2 and TRBJ2-2; D not resolved. V lost 6 bases and J 8 bases, leaving 16 bases between the germline ends. The CDR3 is made up of 14 amino acids. Germline V gene sequence: CDR1 SNHLY, CDR2 FYNNEI. This CDR3 is CASRLFDSPGELFF. The CDR3 DNA follows: TGTGCCAGCAGGCTCTTCGACTCCCCAGGGGAGCTGTTTTTT.

The CDR3 here is CASSWSATTVGNTIYF. Here the CDR3 DNA reads TGTGCCAGCAGTTGGTCCGCTACCACGGTTGGAAACACCATATATTTT. This sequence joins TRBV28 and TRBJ1-3; D unresolved. Trimming removed 4 bases from V and 3 bases from J, with 16 bases in between. This CDR3 is 16 amino acids long. The germline CDR1 and CDR2 sequences are MDHEN and SYDVKM.

The V and J genes are TRBV9 and TRBJ2-2, with 16 bases aligning to TRBD2. With V trimmed by 0 bases and J by 7 bases, 9 bases remained unmatched. Germline V gene data show CDR1 as SGDLS and CDR2 as YYNGEE. The CDR3 extends over 19 amino acids. CDR3 DNA: TGTGCCAGCAGCGTAGAGGGGACTAGCGGGAGGGCCGCGATCGGGGAGCTGTTTTTT. Residues: CASSVEGTSGRAAIGELFF.

The chain is built from TRBV28 and TRBJ2-5; D ambiguous. The CDR3 extends over 14 amino acids. Germline assignment: CDR1 MDHEN and CDR2 SYDVKM. V lost 6 bases to trimming and J lost 1 base, with 12 bases between them. As DNA, the CDR3 is TGTGCCAGCAGCTTGGTGTCGTCCCAAGAGACCCAGTACTTC. This sequence encodes CASSLVSSQETQYF.

The V call is TRBV28, the J call TRBJ2-5; 7 nucleotides match TRBD1. The CDR3 is made up of 13 amino acids. Germline V lookup: CDR1 MDHEN, CDR2 SYDVKM. V lost 6 bases to trimming and J lost 5 bases; unmatched junction nucleotides: 6. The CDR3 nucleotides read TGTGCCAGCAGACCTGACAGGGCGGAGACCCAGTACTTC. It specifies CASRPDRAETQYF.